The sequence of this T cell receptor beta chain was determined in a study of blood T cell repertoires in COVID-19. For the study at large: Sites across the United States, Italy and Spain contributed samples from acute and convalescent COVID-19.

Per the original data handling: Reference gene primers were amplified, and this amplification served to estimate nucleated cell counts. Data came from immunoSEQ multiplex PCR; TCRdb stores just in-frame clones and leaves some out. The V and J calls and clone size come from that table; D and trimming were worked out from the DNA. The profile shows 100,000 to 150,000 clones, about 90% of them singletons. There are 14 residues in the CDR3. The germline V and J ends were trimmed by 1 base and 10 bases, with 14 bases remaining between them. Germline values: CDR1 LGHDT, CDR2 YNNKEL (reference sequence). This clone was counted only a few times.

Source material: peripheral blood. This clonotype originated in a human donor in a cohort sampled during active COVID-19. The chain uses TRBV3-1 (or the pseudogene TRBV3-2) and TRBJ2-1, with a possible D match to TRBD2 (6 bases). The CDR3 spells CASSQVGGRKEQFF. CDR3 bases: TGTGCCAGCAGCCAAGTTGGAGGGAGGAAGGAGCAGTTCTTC.